The rows below give T cell receptor beta chains drawn from one sample of a study of CXCR3-negative and CXCR3-positive naive CD8 T cells. TCRdb re-called the 5' RACE reads; every CDR3 protein appears as one record, without DNA. Listed are some 130,000 distinct CDR3 sequences; 0.25% to 0.35% falls within the top ten. Sequenced input: naive CXCR3- CD8+ T cells from blood. The receptors stem from a human donor in good health. Some clones in this sample may be carry-over from other donors' samples. Each CDR3 is given with its conserved first and last residue.

cdr3_aa: CASSSGLAGVSYEQYF; j_call: TRBJ2-7; v_call: TRBV7-9
cdr3_aa: CASSQGGPGILSYEQYF; j_call: TRBJ2-7; v_call: TRBV4-3
cdr3_aa: CASNGAVRNTGELFF; j_call: TRBJ2-2; v_call: TRBV2
cdr3_aa: CASSLDHNNEQFF; j_call: TRBJ2-1; v_call: TRBV28
cdr3_aa: CSVSLPGDRTTGELFF; j_call: TRBJ2-2; v_call: TRBV29-1
cdr3_aa: CASTNEATNEKLFF; j_call: TRBJ1-4; v_call: TRBV19
cdr3_aa: CASSVEVEQFF; j_call: TRBJ2-1; v_call: TRBV12-3/TRBV12-4
cdr3_aa: CASSLTGDDQYF; j_call: TRBJ2-5; v_call: TRBV7-3
cdr3_aa: CSASYTDRYTEAFF; j_call: TRBJ1-1; v_call: TRBV20-1
cdr3_aa: CASSPPTGIKNIQYF; j_call: TRBJ2-4; v_call: TRBV28